The 10 T cell receptor beta chains listed next were all sequenced from one sample in a study of blood T cell repertoires in COVID-19. Using immunoSEQ multiplex PCR, the repertoire was profiled, and TCRdb retains in-frame clones only, with some absent. The sample lists about 290,000 clones; roughly 90% were seen once. Sequencing input: peripheral blood. The origin of the receptors is a woman younger than 45 with COVID-19, enrolled during active disease.

The V call is TRBV5-1, the J call TRBJ1-1; D is possibly TRBD1 (5 bases). The V end lost 0 bases, the J end lost 6 bases, and 21 bases lay between the germline ends. This CDR3 region has 17 residues. Per the germline V gene, CDR1 is SGHRS and CDR2 is YFSETQ. The CDR3 DNA reads as TGCGCCAGCAGCTTGGGCCTCGCCGGGGGTCCATCGGCTGAAGCTTTCTTT. This translates into CASSLGLAGGPSAEAFF.

This clone was seen just once. The chain joins TRBV5-5 to TRBJ2-5; 12 nucleotides agree with TRBD2. The V gene's germline CDR1 is SGHKS and CDR2 YYEKEE (reference sequence). The J segment lost 5 bases and the V segment lost 4 bases, leaving 9 bases of the junction unmatched. The CDR3 length is 16 residues. Here the CDR3 DNA reads TGTGCCAGCAGCCCTGATCGACTAGCGGGGGTTGAGACCCAGTACTTC. This codes for CASSPDRLAGVETQYF.

This clone was detected only once. J is TRBJ2-6 and V is TRBV4-1, with D possibly TRBD2 on 5 matching bases. This CDR3 comprises 17 residues. Trimming stripped 0 bases from V and 5 bases from J, with 14 bases between. Germline V gene lookup returns CDR1 MGHRA and CDR2 YSYEKL. CDR3 nucleotides: TGCGCCAGCAGCCAAGATGCGGTCCGGGGTTGGGCCAACGTCCTGACTTTC. Amino acids: CASSQDAVRGWANVLTF.

This clone was recorded once. The chain recombines TRBV4-2 with TRBJ1-1; possibly TRBD1 for D (6 bases). V lost 4 bases and J 5 bases, leaving 11 bases between the germline ends. Germline CDR1 reads LGHNA; CDR2 reads YNFKEQ. The CDR3 runs to 13 residues. CDR3 in amino acids: CASSLTGKTEAFF. The CDR3 DNA is TGTGCCAGCAGCCTAACAGGGAAGACTGAAGCTTTCTTT.

The rearrangement links TRBV6-5 to TRBJ2-7; TRBD2 agrees at 9 bases. The CDR3 extends over 16 amino acids. V was pared by 2 bases and J by 2 bases, with 7 bases of the junction left unmatched. From germline, CDR1 is MNHEY and CDR2 SVGAGI. The CDR3 DNA sequence: TGTGCCAGCAGTTACGGGGGTAGCGGGGGAGCCTACGAGCAGTACTTC. As protein: CASSYGGSGGAYEQYF.

V is TRBV5-4 and J is TRBJ1-1; 8 positions agree with TRBD1. The junction had 5 bases not matched to a gene; V was cut back by 4 bases and J by 0 bases. Germline V lookup: CDR1 SGHNT, CDR2 YYREEE (reference sequence). CDR3 length: 15 amino acids. The chain's CDR3 is CASSKGTGLNTEAFF. The DNA for the CDR3 is TGTGCCAGCAGCAAGGGGACAGGATTGAACACTGAAGCTTTCTTT. The whole variable domain, remainder taken from reference TRBV5-4 and TRBJ1-1, is ETGVTQSPTHLIKTRGQQVTLRCSSQSGHNTVSWYQQALGQGPQFIFQYYREEENGRGNFPPRFSGLQFPNYSSELNVNALELDDSALYLCASSKGTGLNTEAFFGQGTRLTVV.

The gene calls are TRBV5-1 and TRBJ2-7, with D tentatively TRBD1 (5 bases). CDR1 is SGHRS and CDR2 is YFSETQ in the germline V gene. The CDR3 spans 13 residues. Trimming pared 3 bases from V and 2 bases from J, leaving 9 bases between. CDR3 in DNA: TGCGCCAGCAGCTGGGGCAACCCCTACGAGCAGTACTTC. It translates to CASSWGNPYEQYF.

This clone came up a few times. CDR3 in DNA: TGCGCCAGCAGCTTGATTTGGCAGGGCCCCTCCTCGAATGAAAAACTGTTTTTT. This translates into CASSLIWQGPSSNEKLFF. The chain employs TRBV5-1 and TRBJ1-4; D perhaps matches TRBD1 (5 bases). The germline gives CDR1 SGHRS, CDR2 YFSETQ. With 1 base removed from V and 5 bases from J, the gap between germline ends came to 21 bases. The CDR3 runs to 18 residues.

This clone was recorded a few times. The rearrangement joins TRBV19 to TRBJ1-2, with 7 positions matching TRBD1. Trimming at V came to 7 bases and at J to 6 bases, leaving 11 bases not matched to a gene. The CDR3 runs to 14 residues. CDR1 LNHDA and CDR2 SQIVND come from the germline V gene (reference sequence). CDR3 sequence: CASTTGEVIDGYTF. CDR3 DNA: TGTGCCAGTACCACAGGGGAGGTGATCGATGGCTACACCTTC.

CDR3 amino acids: CASSLAVTDNTEAFF. The CDR3 region has the DNA TGCGCCAGCAGCTTGGCAGTGACTGACAACACTGAAGCTTTCTTT. The chain couples TRBV5-1 to TRBJ1-1, with D hard to call. Looked up from germline, CDR1 is SGHRS and CDR2 is YFSETQ. The CDR3 has 15 residues. Trimming stripped 0 bases from V and 2 bases from J, with 11 bases between.